The rows below give T cell receptor beta chains drawn from one sample of a study of cytotoxic CD8 clonotypes in ibrutinib-treated CLL. This table comes from immunoSEQ multiplex PCR, and its TCRdb copy is limited to in-frame clones, with some not included. The repertoire holds roughly 200,000 clones, with just over 70% as singletons. The source was PBMCs, collected after 12 months of ibrutinib treatment. Receptors originate from a human donor with chronic lymphocytic leukemia. Both conserved end residues are trimmed from each CDR3. Expanded clones are given a class, and other clones once, few, many or no size at all.

j_gene	abundance	v_gene	CDR3aa
TRBJ2-3	-	TRBV6-1	ASTGGTGVDTQY
TRBJ1-1	once	TRBV27	ASRSGSPRTEAF
TRBJ1-3	-	TRBV12-5	ASAVLSGNTIY
TRBJ2-2	-	TRBV19	ASRQTGQAGELF
TRBJ2-5	-	TRBV29-1	SVEGREETQY
TRBJ1-5	few	TRBV28	ASRLRYLGNQPQH
TRBJ1-3	few	TRBV5-1	ASSRDRGTGNTIY
TRBJ2-1	-	TRBV27	ASRSGGSSYNEQF
TRBJ2-3	-	TRBV13	ASSQLAGVSDTQY
TRBJ2-3	-	TRBV27	ASSQGAGTQY
TRBJ1-1	many	TRBV10-3	AISERGANTEAF
TRBJ1-5	-	TRBV19	ASSAPQGVVQPQH
TRBJ2-3	-	TRBV7-8	ASSSHWTGRNLRDTQY
TRBJ2-1	-	TRBV13	ASRQTSGRDEQF
TRBJ2-3	-	TRBV30	ACGQGRSSTDTQY
TRBJ2-5	few	TRBV6-5	ASSGDRVKETQY
TRBJ1-2	-	TRBV4-1	ASSQNDRGGRT
TRBJ1-5	-	TRBV6-6	ASSYGGRNSNQPQH
TRBJ1-4	few	TRBV9	ASSERGGDGEKLF
TRBJ2-7	-	TRBV27	ASSRTGLVHEQY
TRBJ2-4	once	TRBV19	ASSEIAKNIQY
TRBJ2-5	-	TRBV1	TSSQGSGGVKETQY
TRBJ2-7	-	TRBV27	ASNQVRGQWY
TRBJ2-5	once	TRBV5-1	ASSPEQGVETQY
TRBJ2-7	-	TRBV6-1	ASSSTGHEQY
TRBJ2-1	-	TRBV9	ASSVEGGLPYNEQF
TRBJ1-3	many	TRBV7-9	ASSLPDRGNTIY
TRBJ2-7	-	TRBV28	ASTHTRNEQY
TRBJ2-7	few	TRBV6-5	ASRKFRQGMGEQY
TRBJ1-2	few	TRBV25-1	ASSATTGGYNYGYT
TRBJ2-3	few	TRBV2	ASRAVGVVGSTQY
TRBJ2-7	few	TRBV25-1	ASSNTYEQY
TRBJ2-7	-	TRBV7-2	ASSRGGSSYEQY